The rows below give T cell receptor beta chains drawn from one sample of a study of T cells in Graves' hyperthyroidism and ophthalmopathy. TCRdb re-called the multiplex PCR reads through MiXCR, storing one row per CDR3 protein. Of some 500,000 distinct CDR3 sequences in the sample, roughly 14% were seen once. Source material: blood. All receptors come from a woman younger than 35 with Graves' hyperthyroidism. Each CDR3 is given with its conserved first and last residue.

V	J	CDR3
TRBV19	TRBJ1-1	CASSFQGGGNTEAFF
TRBV12-3/TRBV12-4	TRBJ2-1	CASSWAQYNEQFF
TRBV30	TRBJ2-1	CAWGGPIYNEQFF
TRBV6-2/TRBV6-3	TRBJ2-3	CASSYLRTGTTDTQYF
TRBV9	TRBJ1-1	CASSPQTGMTTEAFF
TRBV4-1	TRBJ1-4	CASSREPGEKLFF
TRBV2	TRBJ1-1	CASSPRSTEAFF
TRBV5-1	TRBJ2-7	CASSPLAGVRYEQYF
TRBV6-1	TRBJ1-2	CASSEAKTGGYGYTF
TRBV6-1	TRBJ2-2	CASSSIAGGWTGELFF
TRBV10-2	TRBJ1-3	CASSDPSGGNTIYF
TRBV4-2	TRBJ2-7	CASSPRTSGTTYEQYF
TRBV19	TRBJ1-2	CTSSIARGVRNYGYTF
TRBV12-3/TRBV12-4	TRBJ1-5	CASSGQAWQPQHF
TRBV19	TRBJ2-7	CASSIGPSYEQYF
TRBV5-1	TRBJ1-1	CASSLSQSLNTEAFF
TRBV13	TRBJ2-6	CASSAPLAGRSGANVLTF
TRBV10-3	TRBJ1-5	CAISADRDSNQPQHF
TRBV28	TRBJ1-5	CASSFSGTGGQPQHF
TRBV19	TRBJ2-1	CASSRPGLVIEQFF
TRBV5-1	TRBJ2-1	CASSLGLAVEQFF
TRBV27	TRBJ2-5	CASSRALAGAPETQYF
TRBV12-3/TRBV12-4	TRBJ2-4	CASSWKNIQYF
TRBV2	TRBJ2-1	CASNLAGESEQFF
TRBV24-1	TRBJ2-4	CATSEAGPKNIQYF
TRBV28	TRBJ2-7	CASSQPGLAGAYEQYF
TRBV28	TRBJ2-1	CASSLGGRETSQEFF
TRBV11-2	TRBJ1-2	CASSLIRGNYGYTF
TRBV4-1	TRBJ2-2	CASSQAPGRSNTGELFF
TRBV12-3/TRBV12-4	TRBJ2-1	CASSSTASWVWFF
TRBV19	TRBJ1-1	CASSVGGTGEVRTEAFF
TRBV4-1	TRBJ2-5	CASSQARGETQYF
TRBV9	TRBJ2-1	CASSVVETVTYNEQFF
TRBV24-1	TRBJ2-1	CATSDLHSSPYNEQFF
TRBV29-1	TRBJ1-1	CSVATGPEAFF
TRBV12-3/TRBV12-4	TRBJ2-3	CASSLGGGGWTDTQYF
TRBV19	TRBJ1-5	CASSIVRDRARNQPQHF
TRBV7-3	TRBJ2-5	CASSSGDRVGTQYF
TRBV11-2	TRBJ2-7	CASSLDGQYF
TRBV19	TRBJ1-5	CASSTAGGGQPQHF
TRBV5-4	TRBJ1-1	CASSRLRTEAFF
TRBV2	TRBJ2-5	CASSEDSTRGRARETQYF
TRBV27	TRBJ2-2	CASSDSTAPNGELFF
TRBV5-6	TRBJ1-5	CASSVDRALVQPQHF
TRBV4-2	TRBJ2-4	CASSQDSYRENIQYF
TRBV5-6	TRBJ1-5	CASSRGGLYQPQHF
TRBV7-8	TRBJ1-4	CASSLERATNEKLFF
TRBV4-2	TRBJ1-2	CASSQELQGNYGYTF
TRBV5-1	TRBJ2-7	CASSTGQPEYEQYF
TRBV27	TRBJ2-1	CASSLLPGLAADNEQFF
TRBV10-3	TRBJ1-2	CAISESRGVGYGYTF
TRBV11-2	TRBJ1-4	CASSPGTVDEKLFF
TRBV6-1	TRBJ2-5	CASSRRDRSETQYF
TRBV12-3/TRBV12-4	TRBJ2-7	CASSFTSSYEQYF
TRBV27	TRBJ1-1	CASSLSPGGLAEAFF